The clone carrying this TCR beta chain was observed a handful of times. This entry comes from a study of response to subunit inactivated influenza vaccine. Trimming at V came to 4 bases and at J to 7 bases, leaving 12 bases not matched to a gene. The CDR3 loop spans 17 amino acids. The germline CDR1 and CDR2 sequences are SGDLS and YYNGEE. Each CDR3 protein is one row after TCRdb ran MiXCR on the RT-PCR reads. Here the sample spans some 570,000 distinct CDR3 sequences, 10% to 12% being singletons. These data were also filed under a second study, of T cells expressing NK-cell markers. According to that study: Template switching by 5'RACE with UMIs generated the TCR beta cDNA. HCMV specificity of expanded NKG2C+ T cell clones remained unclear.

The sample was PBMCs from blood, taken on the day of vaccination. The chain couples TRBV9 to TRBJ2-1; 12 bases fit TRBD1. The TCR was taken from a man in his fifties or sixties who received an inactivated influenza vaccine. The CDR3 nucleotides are TGTGCCAGCAGCCCCAAGGGATGGGACAGGGGGCAAAATGAGCAGTTCTTC. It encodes CASSPKGWDRGQNEQFF.